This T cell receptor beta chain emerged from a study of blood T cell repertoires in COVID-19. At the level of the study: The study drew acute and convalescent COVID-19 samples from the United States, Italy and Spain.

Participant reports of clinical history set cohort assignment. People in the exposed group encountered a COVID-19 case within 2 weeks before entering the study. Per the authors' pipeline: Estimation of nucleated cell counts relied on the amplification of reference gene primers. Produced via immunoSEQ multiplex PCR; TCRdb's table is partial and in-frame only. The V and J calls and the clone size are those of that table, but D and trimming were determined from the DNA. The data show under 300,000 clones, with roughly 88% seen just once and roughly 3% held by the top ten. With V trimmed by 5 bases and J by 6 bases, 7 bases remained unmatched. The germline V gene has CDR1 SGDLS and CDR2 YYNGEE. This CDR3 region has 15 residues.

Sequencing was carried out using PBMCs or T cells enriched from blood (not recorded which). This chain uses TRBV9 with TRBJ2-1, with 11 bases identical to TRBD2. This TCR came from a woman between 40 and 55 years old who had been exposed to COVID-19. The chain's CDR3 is CASSLAGGLSNEQFF. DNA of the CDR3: TGTGCCAGCAGTTTAGCGGGGGGGCTGTCCAATGAGCAGTTCTTC.